Below are 8 T cell receptor beta chains sequenced from a single sample in a study of blood T cell repertoires in COVID-19. TCRdb's copy holds only in-frame clones and misses some; the assay was immunoSEQ multiplex PCR. The sample has 200,000 to 250,000 clones; about 85% are singletons. The sequenced sample consisted of peripheral blood. The receptors come from a woman aged 50 to 60 with COVID-19, enrolled during active disease.

The rearrangement joins TRBV28 to TRBJ2-1, with 8 bases that match TRBD1. V lost 2 bases, J lost 8 bases, and 14 bases stayed unmatched. The CDR3 totals 17 residues. The V gene's germline CDR1 is MDHEN and CDR2 SYDVKM. CDR3 in DNA: TGTGCCAGCAGTTTAGGGGGCCCCGTGCAGGGGGCAGATGAGCAGTTCTTC. Protein: CASSLGGPVQGADEQFF.

This chain links TRBV7-2 with TRBJ2-7, with 8 bases lining up with TRBD2. CDR1 and CDR2 from the germline V gene are SGHTA and FQGNSA. V lost 5 bases and J lost 1; bases outside the gene matches: 10. This CDR3 contains 16 residues. The CDR3 DNA follows: TGTGCCAGCAGCCACCCCTCGGGGGGGCTGTCCTACGAGCAGTACTTC. It codes for CASSHPSGGLSYEQYF.

The CDR3 loop reads CASSQGGDAGELFF. DNA for the CDR3: TGTGCCAGCAGCCAAGGGGGGGACGCCGGGGAGCTGTTTTTT. The chain recombines TRBV4-2 with TRBJ2-2; weak D call: TRBD2 (6 bases). The CDR3 is 14 residues long. V gave up 1 base and J gave up 6 bases, with 9 bases separating them. Looked up from germline, CDR1 is LGHNA and CDR2 is YNFKEQ.

The chain recombines TRBV7-9 with TRBJ2-7, with D possibly being TRBD1 (5 bases). Per the germline V gene, CDR1 is SEHNR and CDR2 is FQNEAQ (reference sequence). The V end was cut by 3 bases, the J end by 7 bases, with 16 bases between. The CDR3 sequence is 14 residues long. The CDR3 DNA sequence: TGTGCCAGCAGCTTCTTCCAGGGAATGGGAGAGCAGTACTTC. Residues: CASSFFQGMGEQYF.

The table lists this clone with a few counts. This chain connects TRBV28 to TRBJ1-4; maybe TRBD1 (5 bases). The V gene's germline CDR1 is MDHEN and CDR2 SYDVKM. There are 14 residues in the CDR3. V was clipped by 9 bases and J by 4 bases, with 15 bases between them. CDR3 sequence (DNA): TGTGCCAGTAGGGTGCCGGGGGGTAATGAAAAACTGTTTTTT. Its translation: CASRVPGGNEKLFF. The whole variable domain, remainder taken from reference TRBV28 and TRBJ1-4, is DVKVTQSSRYLVKRTGEKVFLECVQDMDHENMFWYRQDPGLGLRLIYFSYDVKMKEKGDIPEGYSVSREKKERFSLILESASTNQTSMYLCASRVPGGNEKLFFGSGTQLSVL.

The chain combines TRBV27 with TRBJ2-7; 8 positions match TRBD1. The V and J ends lost 4 bases and 10 bases, in that order; junction bases with no gene match: 9. Germline values: CDR1 MNHEY, CDR2 SMNVEV (reference sequence). The CDR3 has 13 amino acids. The CDR3 nucleotides read TGTGCCAGCAGTTCATTCTTCGGACAGGGACAGTACGTC. Its translation: CASSSFFGQGQYV.

The rearrangement joins TRBV6-5 to TRBJ2-5; TRBD1 might be the D (6 bases). The CDR3 covers 15 residues. Germline assignment: CDR1 MNHEY and CDR2 SVGAGI. The V end lost 0 bases, the J end lost 1 base, and 9 bases lay between the germline ends. CDR3 region: CASSYSSQGQETQYF. CDR3 nucleotides: TGTGCCAGCAGTTACTCGTCACAGGGCCAAGAGACCCAGTACTTC.

The gene calls are TRBV10-3 and TRBJ2-2; tentative D call: TRBD1 (7 bases). This CDR3 has 15 amino acids. The germline V and J ends were trimmed by 5 bases and 5 bases, with 15 bases remaining between them. Looked up from germline, CDR1 is ENHRY and CDR2 is SYGVKD. Here the CDR3 reads CAISRRGTETGELFF. CDR3 nucleotide sequence: TGTGCCATCAGTCGACGGGGGACAGAAACCGGGGAGCTGTTTTTT.